This T cell receptor beta chain was retrieved from a study of T cell clonotyping in hematopoietic cell transplantation (dated by TCRdb to the early 2020s). In terms of the full investigation: The study collected roughly 150 blood samples from some 35 consecutive transplant recipients and their related donors. Patient recruitment ran from 2015 to early 2017, and follow-up continued until September 2020 or death. The paper as a whole reports these results and caveats: The sample size was limited, and because cells were not sorted, the contributions of CD4 and CD8 repertoires could not be separated. Donor and pretransplant recipient Inverse Simpson Index values predicted broader posttransplant TCR repertoire diversity. After transplant, TCR diversity in recipients dropped, and pathologically expanded clonotypes climbed progressively between day 30 and day 180. Just a small fraction of recipient repertoires overlapped with donor repertoires, and more than 95% appeared de novo at the given depth.

Reading the germline V gene (reference sequence) gives CDR1 SGHNT and CDR2 YYREEE. Germline trimming: 0 bases from V, 7 bases from J; junction bases outside gene matches: 13. The CDR3 starts with the cysteine, ends with the phenylalanine, and has 18 residues. Solely the CDR3 DNA is kept, with 54 bases framed from the first base. TCR beta CDR3 regions were amplified from genomic DNA with the immunoSEQ assay, a bias-controlled multiplex PCR using V- and J-specific primers. In a second PCR step, the CDR3 amplicons were tagged with a proprietary barcode plus Illumina adapter sequences. CDR3 libraries were sequenced on an Illumina MiSeq instrument. The original pipeline was this. Export and quality control were performed with immunoSEQ Analyzer 3.0, and downstream analyses were performed with R Bioconductor and Immunarch. Only productive rearrangements in the normalized downsampled data set were used to calculate repertoire metrics. Pathologically expanded clonotypes were defined as those larger than 5 templates in the normalized cohort. The Inverse Simpson Index was used to measure repertoire diversity. To capture all clonotypes, CMV-specificity analyses were performed on the non-normalized data set. TCRdb stores this immuneACCESS table with in-frame sequences only. Part of the clones is absent; in the studies checked, under half of the shortfall reflects unresolved V genes, and no reason is known for the rest. The V and J calls and clone size were taken over from that table, and D and trimming were inferred from the DNA. In this sample the table shows over 10,000 clones, 89% of which occur a single time. Roughly 3.5% of the sample comes from the top ten.

For TCR beta sequencing, blood samples came from the related transplant donors. Nuclei Lysis Solution was used to extract genomic DNA from fresh or cryopreserved unfractionated peripheral blood mononuclear cells. Notes on this clone: What antigen it recognizes has not been identified. Per-base qualities were not stored, and no clone one base away is much larger.

This clonotype was obtained from a human donor who either received an allogeneic hematopoietic cell transplant for a myeloid malignancy or was a related donor (not recorded which). Some clones in this sample may be carry-over from other donors' samples. This chain is built from TRBV5-4 and TRBJ2-3, and 11 junctional nucleotides match TRBD2. The specimen sequenced was peripheral blood mononuclear cells. The DNA is as follows: TGTGCCAGCAGCTTGGATGTTAGCGGGGGGGCCGGGGGAAATACGCAGTATTTT. This sequence encodes CASSLDVSGGAGGNTQYF.